This TCR beta chain emerged from a study of control samples from healthy donors and cancer patients (dated by TCRdb to 2018 to 2021). Trimming removed 3 bases from V and 2 bases from J, leaving 17 bases between the germline ends. The germline V gene (reference sequence) provides CDR1 LNHDA and CDR2 SQIVND. The CDR3 has 17 amino acids, counting the end cysteine and phenylalanine. Only the CDR3 DNA is retained, 51 bases long and in frame from the first base. Turning to this clone: Its antigen is unknown. It has no much larger one-base neighbor in the sample; base qualities were not kept.

Libraries came from the immunoSEQ multiplex PCR assay. TCRdb limited this immuneACCESS table to in-frame rearrangements with V and J called. A share of clones is missing; checked studies link under half to unresolved V genes, and the rest is unexplained. In this sample the table shows around 110,000 clones, approximately 90% of which occur a single time. The top ten hold 2% to 2.5% of the sample. The receptor was derived from a woman between 65 and 79 years old in good health. Material for sequencing was blood. The chain uses TRBV19 and TRBJ1-5, and perhaps TRBD1 as D gene, on 5 matching bases. The CDR3 protein sequence reads: CASSMVPGEGGNQPQHF. The DNA reads TGTGCCAGTAGTATGGTCCCGGGAGAAGGGGGCAATCAGCCCCAGCATTTT.